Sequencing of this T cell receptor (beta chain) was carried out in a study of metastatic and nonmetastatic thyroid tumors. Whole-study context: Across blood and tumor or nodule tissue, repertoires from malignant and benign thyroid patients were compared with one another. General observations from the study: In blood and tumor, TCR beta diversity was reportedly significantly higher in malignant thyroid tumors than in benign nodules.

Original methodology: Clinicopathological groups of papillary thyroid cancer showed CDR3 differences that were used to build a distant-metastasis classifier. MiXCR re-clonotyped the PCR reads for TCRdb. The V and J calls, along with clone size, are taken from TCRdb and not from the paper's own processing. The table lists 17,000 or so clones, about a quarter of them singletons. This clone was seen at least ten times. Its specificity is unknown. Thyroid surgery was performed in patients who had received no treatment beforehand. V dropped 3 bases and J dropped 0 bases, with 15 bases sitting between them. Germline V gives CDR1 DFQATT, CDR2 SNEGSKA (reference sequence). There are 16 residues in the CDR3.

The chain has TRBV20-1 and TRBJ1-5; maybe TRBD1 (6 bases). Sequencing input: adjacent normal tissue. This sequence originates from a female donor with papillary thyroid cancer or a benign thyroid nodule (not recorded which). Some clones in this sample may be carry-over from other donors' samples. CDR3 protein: CSASVPGVISNQPQHF. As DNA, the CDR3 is TGCAGTGCTAGCGTCCCAGGGGTAATTAGCAATCAGCCCCAGCATTTT.